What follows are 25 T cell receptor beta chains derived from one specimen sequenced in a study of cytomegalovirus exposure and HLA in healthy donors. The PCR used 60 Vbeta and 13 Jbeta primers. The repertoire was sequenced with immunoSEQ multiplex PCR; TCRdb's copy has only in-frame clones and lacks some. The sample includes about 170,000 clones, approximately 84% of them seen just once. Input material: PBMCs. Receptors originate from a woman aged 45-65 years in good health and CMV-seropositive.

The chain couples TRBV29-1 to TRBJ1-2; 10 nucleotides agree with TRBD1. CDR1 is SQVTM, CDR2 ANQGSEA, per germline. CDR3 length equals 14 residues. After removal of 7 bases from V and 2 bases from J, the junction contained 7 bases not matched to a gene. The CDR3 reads CSAGTGEVNYGYTF. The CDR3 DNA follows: TGCAGCGCCGGGACAGGGGAGGTCAACTATGGCTACACCTTC.

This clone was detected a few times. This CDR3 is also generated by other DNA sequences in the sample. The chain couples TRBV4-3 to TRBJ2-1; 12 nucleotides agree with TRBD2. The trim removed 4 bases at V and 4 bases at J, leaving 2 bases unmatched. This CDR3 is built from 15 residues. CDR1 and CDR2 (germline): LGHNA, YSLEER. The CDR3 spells CASSLGLAGYNEQFF. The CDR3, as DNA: TGCGCCAGCAGCCTGGGACTAGCGGGTTACAATGAGCAGTTCTTC.

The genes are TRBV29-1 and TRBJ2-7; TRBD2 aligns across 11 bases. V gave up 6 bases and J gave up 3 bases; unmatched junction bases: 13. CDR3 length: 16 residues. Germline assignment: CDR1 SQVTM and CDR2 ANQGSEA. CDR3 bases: TGCAGCGTCCTACCAGCCGGGACTAGCGGAAACTACGAGCAGTACTTC. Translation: CSVLPAGTSGNYEQYF.

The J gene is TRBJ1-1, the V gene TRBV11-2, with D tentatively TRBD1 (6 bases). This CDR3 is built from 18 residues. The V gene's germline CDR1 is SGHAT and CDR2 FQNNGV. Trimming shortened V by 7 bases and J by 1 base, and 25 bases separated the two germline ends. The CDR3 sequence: CASKTRGHGAGGNTEAFF. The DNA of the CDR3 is TGTGCCAGCAAAACGAGGGGACACGGGGCCGGTGGGAACACTGAAGCTTTCTTT.

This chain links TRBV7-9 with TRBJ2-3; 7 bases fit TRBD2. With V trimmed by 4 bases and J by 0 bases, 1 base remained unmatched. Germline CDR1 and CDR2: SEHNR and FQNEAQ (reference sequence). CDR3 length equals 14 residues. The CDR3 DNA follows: TGTGCCAGCAGCTGGCGGGGGAGCACAGATACGCAGTATTTT. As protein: CASSWRGSTDTQYF. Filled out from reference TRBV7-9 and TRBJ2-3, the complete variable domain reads DTGVSQNPRHKITKRGQNVTFRCDPISEHNRLYWYRQTLGQGPEFLTYFQNEAQLEKSRLLSDRFSAERPKGSFSTLEIQRTEQGDSAMYLCASSWRGSTDTQYFGPGTRLTVL.

The CDR3 region has the DNA TGTGCCAGCAGCCCCTCAACAGGGGGCGGAGAGACCCAGTACTTC. Translating it yields CASSPSTGGGETQYF. V is TRBV5-4 and J is TRBJ2-5; TRBD1 agrees at 9 bases. Germline trimming cut 4 bases from V and 4 bases from J; bases unmatched to any gene: 8. Germline CDR1 SGHNT, CDR2 YYREEE (reference sequence). The CDR3 is 15 residues long.

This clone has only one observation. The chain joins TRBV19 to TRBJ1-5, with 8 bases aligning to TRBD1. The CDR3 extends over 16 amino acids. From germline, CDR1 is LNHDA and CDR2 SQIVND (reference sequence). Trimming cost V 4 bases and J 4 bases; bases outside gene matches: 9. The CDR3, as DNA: TGTGCCAGTAGTAAGGCAGGGGGCATCAAGAATCAGCCCCAGCATTTT. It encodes CASSKAGGIKNQPQHF.

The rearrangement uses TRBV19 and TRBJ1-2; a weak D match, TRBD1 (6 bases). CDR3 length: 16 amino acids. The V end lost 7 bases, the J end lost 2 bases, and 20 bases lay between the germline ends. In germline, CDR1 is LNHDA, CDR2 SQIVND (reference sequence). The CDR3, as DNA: TGTGCCAGTATCAGGGGCAGCGGGGTTGGAAACTATGGCTACACCTTC. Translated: CASIRGSGVGNYGYTF.

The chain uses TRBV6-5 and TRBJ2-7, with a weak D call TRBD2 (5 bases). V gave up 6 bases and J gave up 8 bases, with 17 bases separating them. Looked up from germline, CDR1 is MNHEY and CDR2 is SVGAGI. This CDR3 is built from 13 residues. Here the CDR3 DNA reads TGTGCCAGCAGCCGAGATGAACTAGAGAAGCAGTACTTC. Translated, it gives CASSRDELEKQYF.

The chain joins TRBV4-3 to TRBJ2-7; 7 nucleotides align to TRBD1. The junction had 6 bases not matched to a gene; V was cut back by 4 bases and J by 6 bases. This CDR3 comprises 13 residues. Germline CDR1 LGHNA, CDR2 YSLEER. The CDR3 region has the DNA TGCGCCAGCAGCCCCCGACAGGGCCGCGAGCAGTACTTC. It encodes CASSPRQGREQYF.

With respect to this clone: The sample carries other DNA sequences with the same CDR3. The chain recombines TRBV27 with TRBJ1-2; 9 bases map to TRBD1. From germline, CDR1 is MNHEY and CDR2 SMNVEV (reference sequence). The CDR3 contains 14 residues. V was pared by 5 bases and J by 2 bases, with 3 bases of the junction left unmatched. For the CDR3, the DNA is TGTGCCAGCAGTCCACAGGGGGCCAACTATGGCTACACCTTC. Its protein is CASSPQGANYGYTF.

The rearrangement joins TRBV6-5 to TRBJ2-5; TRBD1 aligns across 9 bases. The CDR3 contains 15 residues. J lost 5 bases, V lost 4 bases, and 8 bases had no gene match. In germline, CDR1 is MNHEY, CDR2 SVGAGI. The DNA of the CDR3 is TGTGCCAGCAGTTCTTTACAGGGGGCAGGGGAGACCCAGTACTTC. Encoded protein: CASSSLQGAGETQYF.

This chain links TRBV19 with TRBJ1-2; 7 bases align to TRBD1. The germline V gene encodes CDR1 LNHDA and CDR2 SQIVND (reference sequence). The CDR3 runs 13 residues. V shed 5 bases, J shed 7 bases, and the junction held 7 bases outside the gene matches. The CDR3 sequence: CASSDRASGGYTF. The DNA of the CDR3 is TGTGCCAGTAGTGACAGGGCCTCAGGTGGCTACACCTTC.

The CDR3 DNA reads as TGTGCCAGCTCACCACGGGCAGCTCAAGAGACCCAGTACTTC. It encodes CASSPRAAQETQYF. The chain is built from TRBV18 and TRBJ2-5; D remains ambiguous. CDR3 length: 14 amino acids. V was pared by 1 base and J by 2 bases, with 8 bases between. Germline values: CDR1 KGHSH, CDR2 LQKENI.

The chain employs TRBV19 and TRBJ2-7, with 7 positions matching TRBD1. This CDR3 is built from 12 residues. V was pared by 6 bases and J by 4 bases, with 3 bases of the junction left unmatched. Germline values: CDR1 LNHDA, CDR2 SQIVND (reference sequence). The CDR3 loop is CASSPQGYEQYF. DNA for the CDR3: TGTGCCAGTAGCCCACAGGGGTACGAGCAGTACTTC.

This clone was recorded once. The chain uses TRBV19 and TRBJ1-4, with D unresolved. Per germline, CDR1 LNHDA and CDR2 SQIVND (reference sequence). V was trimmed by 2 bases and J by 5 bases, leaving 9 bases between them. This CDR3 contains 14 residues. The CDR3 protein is CASSIRGGNEKLFF. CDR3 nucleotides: TGTGCCAGTAGTATAAGAGGCGGGAATGAAAAACTGTTTTTT. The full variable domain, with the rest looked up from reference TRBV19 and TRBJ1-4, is DGGITQSPKYLFRKEGQNVTLSCEQNLNHDAMYWYRQDPGQGLRLIYYSQIVNDFQKGDIAEGYSVSREKKESFPLTVTSAQKNPTAFYLCASSIRGGNEKLFFGSGTQLSVL.

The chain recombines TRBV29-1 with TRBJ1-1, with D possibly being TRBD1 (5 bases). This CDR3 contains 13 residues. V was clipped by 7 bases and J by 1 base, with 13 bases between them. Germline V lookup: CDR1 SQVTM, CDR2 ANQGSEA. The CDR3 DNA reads TGCAGCGGTACGACAGCAAGGAACACTGAAGCTTTCTTT. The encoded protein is CSGTTARNTEAFF.

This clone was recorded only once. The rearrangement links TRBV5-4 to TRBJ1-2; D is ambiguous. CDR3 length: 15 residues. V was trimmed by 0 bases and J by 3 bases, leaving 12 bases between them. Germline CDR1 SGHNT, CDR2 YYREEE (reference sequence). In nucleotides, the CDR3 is TGTGCCAGCAGCTTGGCCCCCGAGGGTGACTATGGCTACACCTTC. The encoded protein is CASSLAPEGDYGYTF.

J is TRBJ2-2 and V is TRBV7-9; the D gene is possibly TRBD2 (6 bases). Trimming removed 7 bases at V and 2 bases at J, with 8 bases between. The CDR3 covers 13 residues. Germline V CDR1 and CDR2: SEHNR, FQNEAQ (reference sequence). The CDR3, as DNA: TGTGCCAGCACCGGGAGAAACACCGGGGAGCTGTTTTTT. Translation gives CASTGRNTGELFF.

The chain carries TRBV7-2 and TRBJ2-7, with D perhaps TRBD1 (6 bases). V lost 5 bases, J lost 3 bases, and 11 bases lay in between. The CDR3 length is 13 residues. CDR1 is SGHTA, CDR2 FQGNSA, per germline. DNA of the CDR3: TGTGCCAGCAGCACAGGGCTAAACTACGAGCAGTACTTC. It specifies CASSTGLNYEQYF.

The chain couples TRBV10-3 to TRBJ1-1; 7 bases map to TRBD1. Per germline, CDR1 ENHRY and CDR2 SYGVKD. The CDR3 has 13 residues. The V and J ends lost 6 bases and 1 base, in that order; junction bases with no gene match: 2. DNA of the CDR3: TGTGCCATCAGGGGGACAGCGAACACTGAAGCTTTCTTT. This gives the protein CAIRGTANTEAFF.

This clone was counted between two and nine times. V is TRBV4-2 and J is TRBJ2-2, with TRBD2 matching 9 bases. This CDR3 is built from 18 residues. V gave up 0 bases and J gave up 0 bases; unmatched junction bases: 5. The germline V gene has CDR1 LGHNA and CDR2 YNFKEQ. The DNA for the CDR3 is TGTGCCAGCAGCCAAGATGTGCCTAGCGGGACGAACACCGGGGAGCTGTTTTTT. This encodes CASSQDVPSGTNTGELFF.

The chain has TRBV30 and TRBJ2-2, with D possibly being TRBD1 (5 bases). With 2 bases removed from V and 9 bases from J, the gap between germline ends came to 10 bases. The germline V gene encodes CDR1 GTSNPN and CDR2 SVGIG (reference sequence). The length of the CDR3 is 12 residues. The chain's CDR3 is CAWSSRGRELFF. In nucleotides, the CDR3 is TGTGCCTGGAGTTCAAGGGGCCGGGAGCTGTTTTTT.

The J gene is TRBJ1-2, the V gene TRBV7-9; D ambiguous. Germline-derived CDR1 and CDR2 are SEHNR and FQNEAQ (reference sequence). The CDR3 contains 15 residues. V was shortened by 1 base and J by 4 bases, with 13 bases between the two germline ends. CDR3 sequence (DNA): TGTGCCAGCAGCTTAGGGGCCCCTTCAGGCTATGGCTACACCTTC. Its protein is CASSLGAPSGYGYTF.

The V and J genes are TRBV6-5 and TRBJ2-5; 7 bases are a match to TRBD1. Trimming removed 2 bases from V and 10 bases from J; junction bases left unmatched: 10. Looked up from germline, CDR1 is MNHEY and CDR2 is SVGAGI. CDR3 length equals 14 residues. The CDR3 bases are TGTGCCAGCAGTTACCGGGACAGTGCAGGTAGCCAGTACTTC. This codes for CASSYRDSAGSQYF.